This T cell receptor (beta chain) came from a study of blood T cell repertoires in COVID-19 (dated by TCRdb to between 2020 and 2021). Notes on the research overall: Samples from collaborators originated in the United States, Italy and Spain and spanned both the acute and convalescent phases of COVID-19. The prospective study material was composed of cDNA or gDNA derived from T cells, B-cell-depleted T cells, or PBMCs. The dataset comprised deeply sampled blood TCRbeta repertoires from subjects exposed to, actively infected with, or recovered from COVID-19. A freely available public database, intended as a resource for researchers studying the immune response to SARS-CoV-2, is where the repertoires were released. Samples came from the ongoing ImmuneRACE study (first 160 participants) plus 1,254 subjects from 6 global collaborators. A de-identified subject ID, COVID-19 status, age in years and sex were almost always included in the sample metadata. Where available, HLA class I and class II types were taken from metadata supplied by the sample provider and were not determined by assay-based typing.

The investigation overall reported the following: The quantity of clinical and demographic metadata differed by source and by participant and was supplied without curation.

Enrolling through a virtual design, the prospective study's participants ranged in age from roughly 18 to 95 years and lived across 24 United States geographic areas. In the prospective study, cohorts were assigned on the basis of participant-reported clinical history obtained from a screening survey and a study questionnaire. Recovered participants in ImmuneRACE Cohort 3 were defined by two consecutive negative NP/OP PCR tests, clearance by a healthcare professional, or resolution of symptoms. Each participant in the prospective study had whole blood, serum and a nasopharyngeal or oropharyngeal swab collected by mobile phlebotomists. Over a roughly 2-month period, participants in the prospective study had the option of providing additional blood draws and questionnaires. Prospective study blood samples were shipped either frozen or at room temperature before DNA extraction. TCRbeta CDR3 regions were amplified from genomic DNA using the immunoSEQ Assay, a bias-controlled multiplex PCR. The authors processed their data as follows. The number of nucleated cells in each sample was estimated by amplification of reference gene primers within the assay. To quantify the absolute abundance of each unique TCRbeta CDR3 rearrangement, sequence reads were collapsed and filtered. For each sample, productive Simpson clonality was calculated as the square root of Simpson's diversity index over productive rearrangements. TCRdb limited this immuneACCESS table to in-frame rearrangements with V and J called. A share of clones is missing; checked studies link under half to unresolved V genes, and the rest is unexplained. The DNA gave D and trimming, while V, J and clone size come from that table. The table for this sample lists a few hundred thousand clones; around 91% of them were counted only once. Roughly 1% of the sample belongs to the ten largest clones.

CDR1 and CDR2 (LGHDT, YNNKEL) derive from the germline V gene (reference sequence). The CDR3 measures 17 amino acids from cysteine to phenylalanine. The entry retains the CDR3 DNA only, 51 bases that are in frame from base 1. At the junction V is shortened by 2 bases and J by 3 bases; bases outside the gene matches: 13. This clone was seen a handful of times. Its recognized antigen is unknown. Per-base qualities were not stored, and no clone one base away is much larger. The V and J genes are TRBV3-1 (or the pseudogene TRBV3-2) and TRBJ2-7; 7 junctional bases match TRBD2. Sequencing used PBMCs or T cells enriched from blood (not recorded which). This TCR was sampled from a man aged 18-30 years who had recovered from COVID-19. The CDR3 has the sequence CASSQPRGSGEFYEQYF. The DNA sequence is given as TGTGCCAGCAGCCAACCCCGGGGGAGCGGGGAATTCTACGAGCAGTACTTC.